One T cell receptor beta chain is described in this entry. These data belong to a study of OX40 agonist ivuxolimab in advanced cancers. Study in general: Clinicians treated patients with ivuxolimab, an agonistic anti-OX40 (CD134) antibody. Participants could have had prior anti-PD-1, anti-PD-L1 or anti-CTLA-4 therapy, and about 37% had some. Hepatocellular carcinoma, melanoma, renal cell or head and neck cancer affected the dose-escalation patients. All patients had ivuxolimab intravenously every 2 weeks at 0.01 to 10 mg/kg.

The data were produced by immunoSEQ multiplex PCR, yet TCRdb's version contains in-frame clones alone and is incomplete. The data hold roughly 130,000 clones, with roughly 95% observed a single time. Source: CD4+ or CD8+ T cells sorted from blood, taken in a trial of the OX40 agonist ivuxolimab. This TCR was recovered from an adult with an advanced solid tumor such as melanoma, head and neck, liver or kidney cancer.

For the CDR3, the DNA is TGTGCCAGCAGCCCCCTGACAGGGACAGGGGAACTGTTTTTT. Translation: CASSPLTGTGELFF. This sequence joins TRBV7-8 and TRBJ1-4, with 10 bases matching TRBD1. CDR1 is SGHVS and CDR2 is FQNEAQ in the germline V gene. With V trimmed by 5 bases and J by 12 bases, 9 bases remained unmatched. The CDR3 is 14 amino acids.